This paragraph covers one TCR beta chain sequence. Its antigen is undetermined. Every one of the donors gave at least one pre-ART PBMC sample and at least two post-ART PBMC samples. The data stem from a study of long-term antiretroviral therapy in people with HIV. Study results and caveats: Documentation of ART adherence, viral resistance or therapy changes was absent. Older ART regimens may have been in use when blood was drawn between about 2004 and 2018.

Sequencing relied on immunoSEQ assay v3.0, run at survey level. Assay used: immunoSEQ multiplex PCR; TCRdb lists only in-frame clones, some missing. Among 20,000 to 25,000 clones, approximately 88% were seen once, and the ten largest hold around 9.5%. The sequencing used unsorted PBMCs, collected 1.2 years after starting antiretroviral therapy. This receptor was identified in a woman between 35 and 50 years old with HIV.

CDR3 bases: TGTGCCAGCAGCCAAGATTATCTCTCTGGGGCCAACGTCCTGACTTTC. Translating gives CASSQDYLSGANVLTF. V is TRBV14 and J is TRBJ2-6; unclear D gene. V dropped 0 bases and J dropped 0 bases, with 6 bases sitting between them. In germline, CDR1 is SGHDN, CDR2 FVKESK. The CDR3 spans 16 residues.